This T cell receptor (beta chain) derives from a study of blood T cells in healthy people across ages. The authors ran a second PCR of about 7 to 12 cycles using a sample-barcoded 5' primer and a J-beta primer mix. The authors tagged each cDNA molecule using a template-switch adaptor with 12 random nucleotides. One entry per CDR3 protein, called by TCRdb with MiXCR from the 5' RACE reads. The sample lists some 750,000 distinct CDR3 sequences, approximately 22% occurring once. The study, taken as a whole, reports: Lack of knowledge of donor CMV status possibly confounded expanded clonotype changes. Correlation between TCR beta diversity and naive T cell percentage was strong.

This clonotype was seen repeatedly, ten times or more. Antigen unknown. V was trimmed by 3 bases and J by 0 bases, leaving 6 bases between them. The CDR3 spans 15 residues. This chain links TRBV12-3 or TRBV12-4 with TRBJ2-6; no clear D gene. Material: blood. This clonotype originated in an older man in good health. CDR3 sequence reads: CASSFQNSGANVLTF. The CDR3 region has the DNA TGTGCCAGCAGTTTTCAGAACTCTGGGGCCAACGTCCTGACTTTC.